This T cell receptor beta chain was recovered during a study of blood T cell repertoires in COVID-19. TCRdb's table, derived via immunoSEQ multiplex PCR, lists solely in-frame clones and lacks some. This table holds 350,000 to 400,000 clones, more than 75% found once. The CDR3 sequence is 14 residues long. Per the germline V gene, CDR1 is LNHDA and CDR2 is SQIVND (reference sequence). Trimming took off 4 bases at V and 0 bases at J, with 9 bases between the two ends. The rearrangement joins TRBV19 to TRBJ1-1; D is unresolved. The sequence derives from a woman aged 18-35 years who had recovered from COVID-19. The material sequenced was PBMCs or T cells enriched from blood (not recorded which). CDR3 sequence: CASSSPTLNTEAFF. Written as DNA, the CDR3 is TGTGCCAGTAGTAGTCCTACCCTGAACACTGAAGCTTTCTTT.